Here is one TCR beta chain with its context. Repertoires were generated with immunoSEQ multiplex PCR, while TCRdb's copy carries only in-frame clones and drops some. The sample records some 80,000 clones, around 94% being singletons. The data stem from a study of T cell changes during pregnancy in multiple sclerosis. This CDR3 is 15 amino acids long. Germline CDR1 reads SGHRS; CDR2 reads YFSETQ. The trim removed 4 bases at V and 4 bases at J, leaving 10 bases unmatched. The material was CD4+ T cells from peripheral blood mononuclear cells, obtained after pregnancy. The clonotype originates from a female donor with multiple sclerosis, enrolled in a pregnancy study. The chain recombines TRBV5-1 with TRBJ2-5, with 7 bases that match TRBD1. CDR3 amino acids: CASSLKATGIETQYF. The CDR3 DNA sequence: TGCGCCAGCAGCCTGAAAGCGACAGGGATAGAGACCCAGTACTTC.